A selection of T cell receptor beta chains follows, all from one sample in a study of chemoradiotherapy in HPV16-positive cancers. The assay was immunoSEQ multiplex PCR, and TCRdb's table has in-frame clones only and misses some. This sample has around 9,700 clones; under 80% occur once, and the top ten carry 30% to 45%. The sample was collected from a patient who underwent chemoradiotherapy. The receptors originated from a human donor with HPV-associated anogenital cancer. The CDR3 runs from the conserved cysteine through the conserved F or W. D genes are given only for firm matches.

d_gene: -; j_gene: TRBJ1-3; v_gene: TRBV14; CDR3aa: CASSHYGELKGNTIYF; CDR3nt: TGTGCCAGCAGCCATTACGGGGAATTAAAAGGAAACACCATATATTTT
d_gene: TRBD1; j_gene: TRBJ2-7; v_gene: TRBV27; CDR3aa: CASSSTPTGGDEQYF; CDR3nt: TGTGCCAGCAGTTCCACCCCTACAGGGGGCGACGAGCAGTACTTC
d_gene: -; j_gene: TRBJ2-3; v_gene: TRBV7-6; CDR3aa: CASSLNRRGLTDTQYF; CDR3nt: TGTGCCAGCAGCTTAAATAGGAGGGGCCTTACAGATACGCAGTATTTT
d_gene: -; j_gene: TRBJ1-2; v_gene: TRBV9; CDR3aa: CASDSEGFNYGYTF; CDR3nt: TGTGCCAGCGACTCCGAGGGGTTTAACTATGGCTACACCTTC
d_gene: -; j_gene: TRBJ2-3; v_gene: TRBV19; CDR3aa: CASTSRGVTDTQYF; CDR3nt: TGTGCCAGTACCTCGAGGGGGGTCACAGATACGCAGTATTTT
d_gene: -; j_gene: TRBJ2-7; v_gene: TRBV30; CDR3aa: CAWSLDSYEQYF; CDR3nt: TGTGCCTGGAGCCTCGACAGCTACGAGCAGTACTTC
d_gene: TRBD1; j_gene: TRBJ2-3; v_gene: TRBV2; CDR3aa: CASSEGQGPGTDTQYF; CDR3nt: TGTGCCAGCAGTGAAGGACAGGGGCCAGGCACAGATACGCAGTATTTT
d_gene: -; j_gene: TRBJ1-5; v_gene: TRBV7-6; CDR3aa: CASSFGGNQPQHF; CDR3nt: TGTGCCAGCAGCTTCGGCGGGAATCAGCCCCAGCATTTT
d_gene: TRBD1; j_gene: TRBJ2-3; v_gene: TRBV6-1; CDR3aa: CASSFKSGGADTQYF; CDR3nt: TGTGCCAGCAGTTTTAAATCAGGGGGCGCAGATACGCAGTATTTT
d_gene: TRBD2; j_gene: TRBJ2-7; v_gene: TRBV11-3; CDR3aa: CASSLGVLREGLGEQYF; CDR3nt: TGTGCCAGCAGCTTAGGAGTCTTGCGGGAGGGCCTGGGTGAGCAGTACTTC
d_gene: TRBD1; j_gene: TRBJ2-1; v_gene: TRBV5-6; CDR3aa: CASSYRTGTGFNEQFF; CDR3nt: TGTGCCAGCAGCTACCGGACCGGGACAGGGTTCAATGAGCAGTTCTTC
d_gene: -; j_gene: TRBJ1-3; v_gene: TRBV10-2; CDR3aa: CASSESPTGTGNTIYF; CDR3nt: TGCGCCAGCAGTGAGTCACCGACGGGGACTGGAAACACCATATATTTT
d_gene: -; j_gene: TRBJ2-7; v_gene: TRBV10-3; CDR3aa: CAIKGRDVPEGNEQYF; CDR3nt: TGTGCCATCAAGGGTCGGGACGTTCCTGAGGGAAACGAGCAGTACTTC